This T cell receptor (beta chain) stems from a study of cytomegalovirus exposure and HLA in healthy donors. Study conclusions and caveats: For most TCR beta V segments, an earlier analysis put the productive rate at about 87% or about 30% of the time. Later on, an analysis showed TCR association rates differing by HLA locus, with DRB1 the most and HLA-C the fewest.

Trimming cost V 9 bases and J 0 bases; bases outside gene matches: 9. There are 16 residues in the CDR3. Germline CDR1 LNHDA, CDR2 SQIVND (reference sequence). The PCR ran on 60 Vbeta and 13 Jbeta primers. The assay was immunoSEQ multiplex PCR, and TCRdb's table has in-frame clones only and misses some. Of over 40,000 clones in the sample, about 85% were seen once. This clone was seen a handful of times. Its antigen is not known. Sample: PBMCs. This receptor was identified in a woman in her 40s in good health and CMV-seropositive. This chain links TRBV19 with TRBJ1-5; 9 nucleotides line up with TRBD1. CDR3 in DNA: TGTGCCAGCTGGGACAGGGTGGGGTATAGCAATCAGCCCCAGCATTTT. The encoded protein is CASWDRVGYSNQPQHF. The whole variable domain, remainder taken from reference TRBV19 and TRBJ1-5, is DGGITQSPKYLFRKEGQNVTLSCEQNLNHDAMYWYRQDPGQGLRLIYYSQIVNDFQKGDIAEGYSVSREKKESFPLTVTSAQKNPTAFYLCASWDRVGYSNQPQHFGDGTRLSIL.